Each of the 4 T cell receptor beta chains below was sequenced from the same sample in a study of spatial heterogeneity in lung cancer (dated by TCRdb to the late 2010s). Sample time point, as interpreted from the label and publication: sample taken at primary tumor resection. Library creation used 5' RACE. Sequencing was performed on a NextSeq 500. TCRdb took the public reads, trimmed them with fastp at Q25, ran MiXCR for clone calling and kept in-frame beta chains. Rows matching on CDR3 protein sequence are summarized as one entry with the most common DNA and genes. The sample yields tens of thousands of distinct CDR3 sequences; 6.5% to 9% were counted once. The ten largest clonotypes hold 25% to 30% of the sample. The specimen comprised PBMCs, sampled at surgery. These receptors were collected from a female donor with early-stage non-small cell lung cancer.

The chain combines TRBV28 with TRBJ1-4; perhaps TRBD1 as D (6 bases). This CDR3 region has 14 residues. V dropped 3 bases and J dropped 8 bases, with 13 bases sitting between them. Germline values: CDR1 MDHEN, CDR2 SYDVKM. This chain's CDR3 is CASSLGGATEKLFF. Here the CDR3 DNA reads TGTGCCAGCAGTTTGGGGGGCGCAACCGAAAAACTGTTTTTT.

This clonotype was found many times. J is TRBJ2-5 and V is TRBV20-1; D not certain. V lost 6 bases and J 4 bases, leaving 9 bases between the germline ends. The CDR3 extends over 11 amino acids. Germline V gene data show CDR1 as DFQATT and CDR2 as SNEGSKA (reference sequence). The CDR3 protein is CSATELETQYF. For the CDR3, the DNA is TGCAGTGCCACGGAACTAGAGACCCAGTACTTC.

Only a few counts were recorded for this clonotype. The chain combines TRBV20-1 with TRBJ2-2; unclear D gene. Trimming cost V 5 bases and J 1 base, with 8 bases left between them. There are 13 residues in the CDR3. Germline CDR1 DFQATT, CDR2 SNEGSKA (reference sequence). The DNA of the CDR3 is TGCAGTGCTTCAAACGGGAACACCGGGGAGCTGTTTTTT. It specifies CSASNGNTGELFF.

This clonotype appeared many times. The CDR3 reads CASSLSIASGGHTDTQYF. The CDR3 nucleotides are TGTGCCAGCAGCTTGAGTATCGCTAGCGGGGGCCACACAGATACGCAGTATTTT. The chain couples TRBV5-5 to TRBJ2-3; 10 bases map to TRBD2. Germline loops: CDR1 SGHKS, CDR2 YYEKEE (reference sequence). This CDR3 spans 18 amino acids. Trimming at V came to 1 base and at J to 2 bases, leaving 10 bases not matched to a gene.